A selection of T cell receptor beta chains follows, all from one sample in a study of T cell responses to AZD1222 COVID-19 vaccine. TCRdb's table, derived via immunoSEQ multiplex PCR, lists solely in-frame clones and lacks some. The table has 94,000 or so clones, roughly nine tenths seen once. Specimen: peripheral blood, collected on day 0 of AZD1222 vaccination. The receptors come from an adult in good health. Both conserved end residues are part of each CDR3. Fields, in order: V gene, J gene, CDR3 protein.

v_gene: TRBV28
j_gene: TRBJ1-5
CDR3aa: CASNPRDRGQPQHF

v_gene: TRBV4-3
j_gene: TRBJ2-7
CDR3aa: CASSLGGSSYEQYF

v_gene: TRBV5-1
j_gene: TRBJ2-3
CDR3aa: CASSPEVAGVSDTQYF

v_gene: TRBV9
j_gene: TRBJ2-3
CDR3aa: CASSSIGFGGTQYF

v_gene: TRBV19
j_gene: TRBJ2-3
CDR3aa: CASSLLASTDTQYF

v_gene: TRBV7-2
j_gene: TRBJ1-4
CDR3aa: CASRLQGTLNEKLFF

v_gene: TRBV7-9
j_gene: TRBJ1-5
CDR3aa: CASSLTQNQPQHF

v_gene: TRBV28
j_gene: TRBJ2-3
CDR3aa: CASSLSPWRSGRSDTQYF

v_gene: TRBV5-1
j_gene: TRBJ2-7
CDR3aa: CASSPTSGSTYEQYF

v_gene: TRBV5-1
j_gene: TRBJ1-3
CDR3aa: CASSSGTSFSGNTIYF

v_gene: TRBV19
j_gene: TRBJ2-2
CDR3aa: CASSTLIPGLALNGELFF

v_gene: TRBV5-1
j_gene: TRBJ2-7
CDR3aa: CASSSGQLGYEQYF

v_gene: TRBV24-1
j_gene: TRBJ2-2
CDR3aa: CATSAGVGELFF